This T cell receptor (beta chain) appears in the sequencing data of a study of blood T cell repertoires in COVID-19. Self-reported history from a screening survey and questionnaire set each donor's cohort. Clones were sequenced by immunoSEQ multiplex PCR, and TCRdb holds only the in-frame ones, with some missing. Of just over 300,000 clones listed, more than 75% are singletons. CDR1 is SGHDN, CDR2 FVKESK, per germline. CDR3 size: 13 residues. The V gene lost 5 bases and the J gene lost 6 bases, with 10 bases spanning the gap. This TCR came from a man aged 30-40 years who had recovered from COVID-19. J is TRBJ2-2 and V is TRBV14, with D perhaps matching TRBD2 (5 bases). Sequencing was done on a sample of PBMCs or T cells enriched from blood (not recorded which). CDR3 sequence reads: CASSSTSPGELFF. The DNA of the CDR3 is TGTGCCAGCAGCTCAACTAGTCCCGGGGAGCTGTTTTTT.